Sequencing of this T cell receptor (beta chain) was carried out in a study of control samples from healthy donors and cancer patients. Profiling relied on immunoSEQ multiplex PCR, and the TCRdb table lists in-frame clones only, not all of them. The table includes some 120,000 clones, roughly 95% detected once. Germline V gene sequence: CDR1 MNHEY, CDR2 SMNVEV (reference sequence). This CDR3 spans 14 amino acids. V was trimmed by 4 bases and J by 3 bases, leaving 10 bases between them. The source material was blood. The TCR comes from a man under 40 in good health. The rearrangement links TRBV27 to TRBJ2-1; D might be TRBD1 or TRBD2, each matching 5 bases. The CDR3 here is CASSYRGYYNEQFF. CDR3 bases: TGTGCCAGCAGTTACCGGGGCTACTACAATGAGCAGTTCTTC.